This T cell receptor beta chain was profiled in a study of blood T cell repertoires in COVID-19. Sequencing used immunoSEQ multiplex PCR; TCRdb keeps in-frame clones, though not all of them. The sample consists of some 35,000 clones, around nine tenths of them appearing once. The germline gives CDR1 SNHLY, CDR2 FYNNEI. The CDR3 has 14 amino acids. Trimming cost V 6 bases and J 0 bases; bases outside gene matches: 0. Specimen: peripheral blood. The rearrangement links TRBV2 to TRBJ2-7; 12 nucleotides align to TRBD2. This clonotype was sampled from a man aged 65-85 years with acute or convalescent COVID-19. CDR3 sequence reads: CASRTSGGSYEQYF. The DNA of the CDR3 is TGTGCCAGCAGGACTAGCGGGGGCTCCTACGAGCAGTACTTC. The full variable domain, its missing parts supplied by reference TRBV2 and TRBJ2-7, is EPEVTQTPSHQVTQMGQEVILRCVPISNHLYFYWYRQILGQKVEFLVSFYNNEISEKSEIFDDQFSVERPDGSNFTLKIRSTKLEDSAMYFCASRTSGGSYEQYFGPGTRLTVT.